A selection of T cell receptor beta chains follows, all from one sample in a study of blood T cell repertoires in COVID-19. Only in-frame clones appear in the TCRdb table, and some are missing; sequencing was by immunoSEQ multiplex PCR. The repertoire holds about 170,000 clones, with more than 75% as singletons. Sequencing was performed on peripheral blood. The receptors originated from a man between 65 and 85 years old with acute or convalescent COVID-19. CDR3s include the opening cysteine and the closing phenylalanine or tryptophan. The D gene is left open where the match is weak. Clone size is stated in some rows and not others, as once, few, many or a class when expanded.

DNA: TGTGCCAGCAGCTGGGACACTTGGCAGTTCTTC; CDR3: CASSWDTWQFF; V: TRBV12-3/TRBV12-4; size: .; D: .; J: TRBJ2-1
DNA: TGTGCCAGCAGCGCCGATAGCGGCCTCACAGATACGCAGTATTTT; CDR3: CASSADSGLTDTQYF; V: TRBV9; size: .; D: .; J: TRBJ2-3
DNA: TGTGCCACCAGCAGAGGATTTACCCGGACAGGGGGGGGCTACACCTTC; CDR3: CATSRGFTRTGGGYTF; V: TRBV15; size: .; D: TRBD1; J: TRBJ1-2
DNA: TGTGCCAGCAGTCGGACAGGGAAAGTAAACACCATATATTTT; CDR3: CASSRTGKVNTIYF; V: TRBV28; size: once; D: TRBD1; J: TRBJ1-3
DNA: TGTGCCAGCAGGTCGGGAGGCACGAACAATGAGCAGTTCTTC; CDR3: CASRSGGTNNEQFF; V: TRBV28; size: once; D: TRBD2; J: TRBJ2-1
DNA: TGTGCCAGCAGCTCTACCGGGACAGGGGTGCGAGGCTACACCTTC; CDR3: CASSSTGTGVRGYTF; V: TRBV9; size: .; D: TRBD1; J: TRBJ1-2
DNA: TGCGCCAGCAGCTTGCTCCAGGGGCCCTACGAGCAGTACTTC; CDR3: CASSLLQGPYEQYF; V: TRBV5-1; size: .; D: .; J: TRBJ2-7
DNA: TGCAGCGTTGTTAGATGGGCAGGCAATGAGCAGTTCTTC; CDR3: CSVVRWAGNEQFF; V: TRBV29-1; size: few; D: .; J: TRBJ2-1
DNA: TGTGCCAGCAGCAGCCCGGGACAGTTGAACACTGAAGCTTTCTTT; CDR3: CASSSPGQLNTEAFF; V: TRBV5-4; size: .; D: TRBD1; J: TRBJ1-1
DNA: TGTGCCTGGAGTGTTTTTAGCGGGGTGTACCAAGAGACCCAGTACTTC; CDR3: CAWSVFSGVYQETQYF; V: TRBV30; size: .; D: TRBD2; J: TRBJ2-5
DNA: TGTGCCAGCAGTTCAGATAGCAATCAGCCCCAGCATTTT; CDR3: CASSSDSNQPQHF; V: TRBV27; size: .; D: .; J: TRBJ1-5